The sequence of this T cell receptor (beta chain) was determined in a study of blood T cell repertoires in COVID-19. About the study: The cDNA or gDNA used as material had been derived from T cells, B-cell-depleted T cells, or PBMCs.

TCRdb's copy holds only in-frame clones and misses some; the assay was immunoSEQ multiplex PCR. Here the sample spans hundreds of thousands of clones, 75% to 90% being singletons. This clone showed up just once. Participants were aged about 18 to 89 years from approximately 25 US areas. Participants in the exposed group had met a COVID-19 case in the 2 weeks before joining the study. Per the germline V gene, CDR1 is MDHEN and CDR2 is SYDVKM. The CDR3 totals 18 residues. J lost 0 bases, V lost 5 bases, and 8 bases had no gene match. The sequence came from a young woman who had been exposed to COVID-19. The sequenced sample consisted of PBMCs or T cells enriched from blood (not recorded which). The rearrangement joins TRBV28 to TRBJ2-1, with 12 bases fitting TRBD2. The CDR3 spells CASSALAGGTSSYNEQFF. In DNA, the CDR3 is TGTGCCAGCAGTGCCCTAGCGGGGGGGACGAGCTCCTACAATGAGCAGTTCTTC.